The 16 T cell receptor beta chains below come from one sample, sequenced in a study of blood T cell repertoires in COVID-19. Data came from immunoSEQ multiplex PCR; TCRdb stores just in-frame clones and leaves some out. This sample has some 130,000 clones; 88% occur once, and the top ten carry about a tenth. Material: peripheral blood. Source of these receptors: a man aged 45-60 years with acute or convalescent COVID-19.

In this sample, this clone turned up once. The J gene is TRBJ1-4, the V gene TRBV5-1; D is unclear. The CDR3 contains 15 residues. Germline values: CDR1 SGHRS, CDR2 YFSETQ. The V and J ends lost 5 bases and 0 bases respectively, with 11 bases between them. This chain's CDR3 is CASREMAATNEKLFF. DNA of the CDR3: TGCGCCAGCAGGGAGATGGCAGCAACTAATGAAAAACTGTTTTTT.

DNA for the CDR3: TGTGCCAGCAACCTGATCCAGGGTAACCGTGGAATCGGGCAGTACTTC. Its translation: CASNLIQGNRGIGQYF. The V gene is TRBV5-6, the J gene TRBJ2-7; tentatively, D is TRBD1 (5 bases). The V end was cut by 6 bases, the J end by 9 bases, with 28 bases between. CDR3 size: 16 residues. Per the germline V gene, CDR1 is SGHDT and CDR2 is YYEEEE.

This clone was recorded a few times. This chain uses TRBV6-6 with TRBJ1-1, with a possible D match to TRBD1 (5 bases). V was cut by 5 bases and J by 2 bases, with 18 bases left in between. The germline V gene encodes CDR1 MNHNY and CDR2 SVGAGI (reference sequence). This CDR3 region has 16 residues. CDR3 sequence (DNA): TGTGCCAGCAGTCGACCGAAGGGGTTCGTTAACACTGAAGCTTTCTTT. It specifies CASSRPKGFVNTEAFF.

The chain uses TRBV5-1 and TRBJ2-7, with a weak D call TRBD1 (5 bases). The V and J ends lost 6 bases and 5 bases respectively, with 12 bases between them. The CDR3 spans 12 residues. CDR1 is SGHRS and CDR2 is YFSETQ in the germline V gene. The CDR3 loop is CASTDIGDEQYF. In DNA form, the CDR3 reads TGCGCCAGCACGGATATAGGGGACGAGCAGTACTTC. Based on the CDR3 plus reference TRBV5-1 and TRBJ2-7, the full variable domain is KAGVTQTPRYLIKTRGQQVTLSCSPISGHRSVSWYQQTPGQGLQFLFEYFSETQRNKGNFPGRFSGRQFSNSRSEMNVSTLELGDSALYLCASTDIGDEQYFGPGTRLTVT.

The chain joins TRBV19 to TRBJ2-5, with TRBD2 matching over 12 bases. The germline gives CDR1 LNHDA, CDR2 SQIVND (reference sequence). The CDR3 totals 14 residues. V shed 6 bases and J 9 bases; nucleotides not matched to a gene: 8. CDR3 loop: CASRETSGGAAQYF. CDR3 DNA: TGTGCCAGTAGGGAGACTAGCGGGGGAGCGGCCCAGTACTTC.

The chain joins TRBV5-1 to TRBJ1-2; 9 bases line up with TRBD1. There are 16 residues in the CDR3. The V gene's germline CDR1 is SGHRS and CDR2 YFSETQ. V lost 4 bases, J lost 5 bases, and 12 bases stayed unmatched. Here the CDR3 DNA reads TGCGCCAGCAGCCTACAAGGAGGGACAGGGCCATATGGCTACACCTTC. Its protein is CASSLQGGTGPYGYTF.

V usage is TRBV2 and J usage is TRBJ1-1; D is undetermined. The ends were cut back, 4 bases at V and 0 bases at J, with 6 bases in the middle. There are 13 residues in the CDR3. Germline V CDR1 and CDR2: SNHLY, FYNNEI. The CDR3 sequence: CASSGGLNTEAFF. The CDR3 DNA follows: TGTGCCAGCAGTGGAGGTTTGAACACTGAAGCTTTCTTT.

This chain joins TRBV28 and TRBJ2-7; 8 nucleotides agree with TRBD2. The CDR3 covers 15 residues. The V and J ends lost 7 bases and 2 bases, in that order; junction bases with no gene match: 10. Per germline, CDR1 MDHEN and CDR2 SYDVKM. CDR3: CASTSGGSSAYEQYF. The CDR3 region has the DNA TGTGCCAGCACCTCGGGGGGGAGCTCCGCCTACGAGCAGTACTTC.

The chain joins TRBV4-1 to TRBJ1-5, with TRBD1 identical over 7 bases. Trimming took 1 base from V and 5 from J; bases not matched to a gene: 5. Germline assignment: CDR1 MGHRA and CDR2 YSYEKL. The CDR3 is made up of 15 amino acids. The CDR3 DNA sequence: TGCGCCAGCAGCCAAGGGGGACAGAACTATCAGCCCCAGCATTTT. The encoded protein is CASSQGGQNYQPQHF.

V and J are TRBV15 and TRBJ1-1, with D hard to call. The germline gives CDR1 LNHNV, CDR2 YYDKDF (reference sequence). The CDR3 loop spans 12 amino acids. V lost 3 bases to trimming and J lost 8 bases, with 10 bases between them. CDR3 amino acids: CATSSGALEAFF. CDR3 DNA sequence: TGTGCCACCAGCAGCGGAGCACTCGAAGCTTTCTTT.

The chain combines TRBV5-1 with TRBJ1-1; D might be TRBD1 (6 bases). The CDR3 contains 14 residues. Trimming pared 4 bases from V and 0 bases from J, leaving 10 bases between. Germline V gene data show CDR1 as SGHRS and CDR2 as YFSETQ. The CDR3 sequence: CASSGGYMNTEAFF. CDR3 nucleotides: TGCGCCAGCAGCGGGGGCTACATGAACACTGAAGCTTTCTTT.

The J gene is TRBJ1-2, the V gene TRBV28; D may be TRBD1 (6 bases). CDR1 and CDR2 (germline): MDHEN, SYDVKM. Trimming stripped 6 bases from V and 6 bases from J, with 14 bases between. This CDR3 has 13 amino acids. CDR3 protein: CASRVPGVHGYTF. In DNA form, the CDR3 reads TGTGCCAGCAGGGTTCCAGGGGTCCATGGCTACACCTTC.

The rearrangement links TRBV5-1 to TRBJ2-7, with TRBD2 matching over 8 bases. The CDR3 has 16 residues. V shed 2 bases, J shed 2 bases, and the junction held 9 bases outside the gene matches. The germline CDR1 and CDR2 sequences are SGHRS and YFSETQ. The CDR3 loop reads CASSFPRAGDPYEQYF. For the CDR3, the DNA is TGCGCCAGCAGCTTCCCTCGAGCGGGAGATCCCTACGAGCAGTACTTC.

This sequence joins TRBV12-3 or TRBV12-4 and TRBJ1-2; 7 bases map to TRBD1. The CDR3 contains 13 residues. V was clipped by 5 bases and J by 5 bases; unmatched bases: 5. The CDR3 bases are TGTGCCAGCAGTGCCCAACAGGGGTATGGCTACACCTTC. Translating gives CASSAQQGYGYTF.

The chain has TRBV7-8 and TRBJ1-2; 7 bases line up with TRBD1. CDR3 length: 14 residues. With V trimmed by 5 bases and J by 3 bases, 6 bases remained unmatched. Per the germline V gene, CDR1 is SGHVS and CDR2 is FQNEAQ. The CDR3 sequence: CASSETGPDYGYTF. DNA for the CDR3: TGTGCCAGCAGCGAGACAGGGCCGGACTATGGCTACACCTTC.

The CDR3 DNA reads TGTGCCATCAGTGATGGGACAGGGCGAGGGAGGGGTATTGGTGAAGCTTTCTTT. Translation: CAISDGTGRGRGIGEAFF. J is TRBJ1-1 and V is TRBV10-3, with 9 bases lining up with TRBD1. The V and J ends lost 3 bases and 7 bases, in that order; junction bases with no gene match: 18. The CDR3 has 18 amino acids. Germline V CDR1 and CDR2: ENHRY, SYGVKD.